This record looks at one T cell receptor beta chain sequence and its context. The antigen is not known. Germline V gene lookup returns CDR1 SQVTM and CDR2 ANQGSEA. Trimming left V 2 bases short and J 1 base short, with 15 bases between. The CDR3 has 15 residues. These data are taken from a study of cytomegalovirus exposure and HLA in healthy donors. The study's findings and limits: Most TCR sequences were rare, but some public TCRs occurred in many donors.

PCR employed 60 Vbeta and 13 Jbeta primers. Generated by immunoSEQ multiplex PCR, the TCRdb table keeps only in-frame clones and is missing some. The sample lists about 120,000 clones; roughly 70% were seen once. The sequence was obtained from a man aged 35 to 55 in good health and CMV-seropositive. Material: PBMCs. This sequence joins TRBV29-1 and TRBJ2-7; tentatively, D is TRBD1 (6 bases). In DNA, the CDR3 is TGCAGCGTTGAAAGGAGAAGCAGGGGTTCCTACGAGCAGTACTTC. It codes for CSVERRSRGSYEQYF.